This T cell receptor beta chain was recovered during a study of cytomegalovirus exposure and HLA in healthy donors. V shed 4 bases, J shed 8 bases, and the junction held 9 bases outside the gene matches. The CDR3 is made up of 16 amino acids. CDR1 and CDR2 (germline): LNHDA, SQIVND (reference sequence). Repertoires were generated with immunoSEQ multiplex PCR, while TCRdb's copy carries only in-frame clones and drops some. The top ten hold about 3.5% of the sample, which has 70,000 to 80,000 clones, about 93% seen once. Source material: PBMCs. The chain is built from TRBV19 and TRBJ1-6; 9 bases line up with TRBD1. The receptor comes from a young woman in good health and CMV-seropositive. CDR3 DNA: TGTGCCAGTAGTAGAACTGGGACAGGGTTTGATTCACCCCTCCACTTT. Amino acid sequence: CASSRTGTGFDSPLHF.